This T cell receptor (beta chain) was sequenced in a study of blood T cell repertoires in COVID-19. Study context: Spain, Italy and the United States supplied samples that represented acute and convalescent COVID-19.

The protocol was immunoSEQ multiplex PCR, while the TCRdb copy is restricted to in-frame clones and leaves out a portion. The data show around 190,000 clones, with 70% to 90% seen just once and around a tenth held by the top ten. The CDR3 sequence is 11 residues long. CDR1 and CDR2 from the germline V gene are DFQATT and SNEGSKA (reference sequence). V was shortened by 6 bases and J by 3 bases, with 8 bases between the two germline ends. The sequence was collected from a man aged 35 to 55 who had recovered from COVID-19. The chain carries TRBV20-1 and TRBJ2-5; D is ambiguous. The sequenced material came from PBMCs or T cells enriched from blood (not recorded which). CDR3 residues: CSALGEETQYF. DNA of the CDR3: TGCAGTGCCTTAGGAGAAGAGACCCAGTACTTC.